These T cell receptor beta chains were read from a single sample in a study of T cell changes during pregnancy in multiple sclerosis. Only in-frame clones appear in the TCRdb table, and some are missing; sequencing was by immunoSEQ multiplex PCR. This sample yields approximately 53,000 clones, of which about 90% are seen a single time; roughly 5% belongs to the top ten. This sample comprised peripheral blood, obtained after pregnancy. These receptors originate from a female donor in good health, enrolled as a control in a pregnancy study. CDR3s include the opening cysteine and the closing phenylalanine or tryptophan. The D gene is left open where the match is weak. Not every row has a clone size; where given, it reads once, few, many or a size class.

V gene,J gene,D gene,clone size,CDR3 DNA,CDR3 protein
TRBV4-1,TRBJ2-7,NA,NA,TGCGCCAGCAGCTACAGGGAGTCCTACGAGCAGTACTTC,CASSYRESYEQYF
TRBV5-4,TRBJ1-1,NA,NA,TGTGCCAGCAGCCTAGTGGGGCCGCGGACTGAAGCTTTCTTT,CASSLVGPRTEAFF
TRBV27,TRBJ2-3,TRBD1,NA,TGTGCCAGCAGTTTACAGGACAGGGGACGAGGGGGTACGCAGTATTTT,CASSLQDRGRGGTQYF
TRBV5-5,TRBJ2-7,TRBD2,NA,TGTGCCAGCAGCTTGCAGGCTAGCGGGGGACTCTCCTACGAGCAGTACTTC,CASSLQASGGLSYEQYF
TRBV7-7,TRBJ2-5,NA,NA,TGTGCTAGCAGCTCGCGGGACAGTCAAGAGACCCAGTACTTC,CASSSRDSQETQYF
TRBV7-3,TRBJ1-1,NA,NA,TGTGCCAGCAGCTCGGCAGGGTCGAACACTGAAGCTTTCTTT,CASSSAGSNTEAFF
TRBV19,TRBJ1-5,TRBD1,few,TGTGCCAGTAGTTCTCCCCCCGGGACAGGGGGCAATCAGCCCCAGCATTTT,CASSSPPGTGGNQPQHF
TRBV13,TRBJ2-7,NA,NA,TGTGCCAGCAGCTTAGGCCCTTTTTCGAGTAACGAGCAGTACTTC,CASSLGPFSSNEQYF
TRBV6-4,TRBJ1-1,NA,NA,TGTGCCAGCAGTCCTACAGAGAACACTGAAGCTTTCTTT,CASSPTENTEAFF
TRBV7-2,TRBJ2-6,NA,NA,TGTGCCAGCAGCCTCCTCTCGGGGTATGAAAGCTCTGGGGCCAACGTCCTGACTTTC,CASSLLSGYESSGANVLTF
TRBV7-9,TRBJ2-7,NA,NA,TGTGCCAGCAGCTTAGGACTACCCTCCTACGAGCAGTACTTC,CASSLGLPSYEQYF
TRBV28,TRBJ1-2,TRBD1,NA,TGTGCCAGCAGTCGGGACAGATCCTATGGCTACACCTTC,CASSRDRSYGYTF
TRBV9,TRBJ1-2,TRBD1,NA,TGTGCCAGCAGCTCCTCCCCCGGGACAGGGCTCGGCTACACCTTC,CASSSSPGTGLGYTF
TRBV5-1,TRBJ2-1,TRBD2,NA,TGCGCCAGCAGCTTGGGGACTAGCGGGAGATCTGGTGAGCAGTTCTTC,CASSLGTSGRSGEQFF
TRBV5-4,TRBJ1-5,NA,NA,TGTGCCAGCAGCTTTGAGGGAAATCAGCCCCAGCATTTT,CASSFEGNQPQHF
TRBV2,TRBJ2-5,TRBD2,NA,TGTGCCAGCAGTGAAGTGGCCCTTAGCGGGGCTTTGGAAGGAGAGACCCAGTACTTC,CASSEVALSGALEGETQYF
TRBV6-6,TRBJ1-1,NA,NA,TGTGCCAGCAGGTTGGGACACATCAACACTGAAGCTTTCTTT,CASRLGHINTEAFF
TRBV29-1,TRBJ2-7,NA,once,TGCAGCATCCAGGGGACGGGCCTTCGTGAGCAGTACTTC,CSIQGTGLREQYF
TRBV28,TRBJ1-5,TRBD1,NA,TGTGCCAGCAGTTTACCTCCGGGGGCCGGACAGGGTAGCAATCAGCCCCAGCATTTT,CASSLPPGAGQGSNQPQHF
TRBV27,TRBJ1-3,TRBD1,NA,TGTGCCAGCAGTCCCCGGACAGGGAACGGAAACACCATATATTTT,CASSPRTGNGNTIYF
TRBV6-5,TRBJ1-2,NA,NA,TGTGCCAGCAGTTATCCCGCCCCGGGGGGGTATGGCTACACCTTC,CASSYPAPGGYGYTF
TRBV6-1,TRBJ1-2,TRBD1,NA,TGTGCCAGCAGTGAAACGGTCCGCGCAGGGGGGAATTATGGCTACACCTTC,CASSETVRAGGNYGYTF
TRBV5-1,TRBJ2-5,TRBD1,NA,TGCGCCAGCAGCTTGGCGGGGACAGGGGGCTTTGAGACCCAGTACTTC,CASSLAGTGGFETQYF
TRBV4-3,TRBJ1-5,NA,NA,TGCGCCAGCAGCCAAGAGGTAGGGGCCCAGCCCCAGCATTTT,CASSQEVGAQPQHF
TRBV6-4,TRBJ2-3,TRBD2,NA,TGTGCCAGCAGTGACGCGGGGGGCCTCACAGATACGCAGTATTTT,CASSDAGGLTDTQYF
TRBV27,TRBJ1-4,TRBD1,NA,TGTGCCAGCAGACTGGGTTCGGGACAGATTGAAAAACTGTTTTTT,CASRLGSGQIEKLFF
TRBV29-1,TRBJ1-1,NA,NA,TGCAGCGTGGGGGGTGTGGGTCGGAACACTGAAGCTTTCTTT,CSVGGVGRNTEAFF
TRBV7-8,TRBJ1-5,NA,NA,TGTGCCAGCAGCTTAGCCCTCAATCAGCCCCAGCATTTT,CASSLALNQPQHF
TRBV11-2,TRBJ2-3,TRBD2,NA,TGTGCCAGCAGCCCCTCGGCGGGAGTCGCAGATACGCAGTATTTT,CASSPSAGVADTQYF
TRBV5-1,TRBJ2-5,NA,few,TGCGCCAGCAGAATGACAGGGAAGGGGGGAGAGACCCAGTACTTC,CASRMTGKGGETQYF
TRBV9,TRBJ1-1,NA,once,TGTGCCAGCAGCTCCGACTTTGGGGGGGTTGAAGCTTTCTTT,CASSSDFGGVEAFF
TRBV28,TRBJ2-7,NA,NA,TGTGCCAGCAGTTTCCGCCAGGCCCACCCCTCCTACGAGCAGTACTTC,CASSFRQAHPSYEQYF
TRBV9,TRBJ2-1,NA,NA,TGTGCCAGCAGCCAGAGGGCGTGGAACTACAATGAGCAGTTCTTC,CASSQRAWNYNEQFF
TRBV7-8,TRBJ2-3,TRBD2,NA,TGTGCCAGCAGCTTCGGACTAGCGGGGGCCACAGATACGCAGTATTTT,CASSFGLAGATDTQYF
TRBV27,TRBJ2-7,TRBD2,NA,TGTGCCAGCAGGCCGGGACTAGCGGGAGCCGAGCAGTACTTC,CASRPGLAGAEQYF
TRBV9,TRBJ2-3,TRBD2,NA,TGTGCCAGCAGCGTAGTGGAAGGGGAGGGAGATACGCAGTATTTT,CASSVVEGEGDTQYF
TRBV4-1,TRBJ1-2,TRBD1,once,TGCGCCAGCAGCCAGGACACAGGGGGAGCTAACTATGGCTACACCTTC,CASSQDTGGANYGYTF
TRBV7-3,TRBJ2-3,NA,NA,TGTGCCAGCAGCCCAATCACAGATACGCAGTATTTT,CASSPITDTQYF
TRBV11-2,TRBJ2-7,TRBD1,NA,TGTGCCAGCATTCCTTCGGGGGACAGGGTTGCCGAGCAGTACTTC,CASIPSGDRVAEQYF
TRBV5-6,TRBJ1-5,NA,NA,TGTGCCAGCAGCTTGGCCGGGGGGGTTCGTCAGCCCCAGCATTTT,CASSLAGGVRQPQHF
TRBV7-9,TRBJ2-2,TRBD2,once,TGTGCCAGCAGCTGGGGACTAGCGGGGGACACCGGGGAGCTGTTTTTT,CASSWGLAGDTGELFF
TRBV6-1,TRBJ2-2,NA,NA,TGTGCCAGCAATCGGGATTCGAACACCGGGGAGCTGTTTTTT,CASNRDSNTGELFF
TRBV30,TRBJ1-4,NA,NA,TGTGCCTGGAGGGGCCCCCAAGGGGCAACTAATGAAAAACTGTTTTTT,CAWRGPQGATNEKLFF
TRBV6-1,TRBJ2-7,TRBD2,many,TGTGCCAGCAGTGAAGACGGCGGGGGGGCCTACGAGCAGTACTTC,CASSEDGGGAYEQYF
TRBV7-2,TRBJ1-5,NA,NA,TGTGCCAGCAGTCGCACACAGGGTAGCAATCAGCCCCAGCATTTT,CASSRTQGSNQPQHF
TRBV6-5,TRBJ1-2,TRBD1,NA,TGTGCCAGCAGTACCCCCGGGACAGCCCATGGCTACACCTTC,CASSTPGTAHGYTF
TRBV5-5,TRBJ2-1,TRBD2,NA,TGTGCCAGCAGCTTGGGGGGGGCTAGCGGGGGCCAAGGTGAGCAGTTCTTC,CASSLGGASGGQGEQFF
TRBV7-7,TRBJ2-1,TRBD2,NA,TGTGCTAGCAGCCCTAGGGCGGGAGGTGTGAATGAGCAGTTCTTC,CASSPRAGGVNEQFF